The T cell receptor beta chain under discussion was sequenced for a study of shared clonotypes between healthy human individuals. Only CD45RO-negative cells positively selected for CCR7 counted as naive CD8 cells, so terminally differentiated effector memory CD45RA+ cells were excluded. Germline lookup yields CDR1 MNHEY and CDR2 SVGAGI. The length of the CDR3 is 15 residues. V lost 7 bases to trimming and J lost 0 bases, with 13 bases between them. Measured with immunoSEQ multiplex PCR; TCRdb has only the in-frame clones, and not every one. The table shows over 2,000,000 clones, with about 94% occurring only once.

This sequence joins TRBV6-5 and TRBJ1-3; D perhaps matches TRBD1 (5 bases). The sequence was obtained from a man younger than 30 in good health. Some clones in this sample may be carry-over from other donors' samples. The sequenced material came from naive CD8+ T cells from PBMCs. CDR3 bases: TGTGCCAGCACCGACGGGGGGAGCTCTGGAAACACCATATATTTT. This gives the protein CASTDGGSSGNTIYF.